Included here is one T cell receptor beta chain sequence, with context. It lacks a known antigen. Nothing much larger sits one base from this clone, and base qualities are not available. This sample was sequenced with an Illumina NovaSeq 6000. cDNA libraries for TCRalpha and TCRbeta were prepared by 5'RACE using constant-segment primers, with sample barcodes and unique molecular identifiers added. RNA was extracted from every sample with Trizol reagent. Library amplification was performed in two PCR steps, and a second sample barcode and Illumina TruSeq adapters were introduced in the second step. Sequencing of libraries was performed on an Illumina NovaSeq with 2 x 150 bp paired-end reads. The study's processing was this. Demultiplexing of reads and collapsing into UMI-guided consensus sequences were performed with migec v1.2.7. With mixcr v2.1.11, UMI consensuses were aligned to TRA and TRB V and J templates and assembled into clonotypes. A clonotype was counted as expanded or contracted only if both edgeR and NoisET called the change significant, with noise models trained on biological replicates. For edgeR calls, a false discovery rate-adjusted p below 0.01 and a log2 fold-change threshold of 1 were applied. As an exploratory analysis of dynamics, max-normalized trajectories of the 1000 most abundant clonotypes were examined with PCA combined with hierarchical clustering. Separately sequenced CD4+ and CD8+ repertoires were used to assign a CD4 or CD8 phenotype to each responding clone. TCRdb passed the public sequencing reads through fastp at Q25 and MiXCR, retaining productive beta sequences. CDR3 protein duplicates are merged, each entry listing the most common genes and DNA. The V and J calls follow TCRdb's processing rather than the paper's. Present in this sample are 95,000 to 120,000 distinct CDR3 sequences, around 17% of which were seen just once. The top ten hold less than 6% of the sample.

PBMCs were isolated by Ficoll-Paque density gradient centrifugation. The data stem from a study of T-cell memory formation after mild COVID-19 (dated by TCRdb to 2020 to 2022). For context, the study as a whole: TCR sequence clusters from the two donors were found to be largely donor specific. T-cell clones expanding and contracting after mild COVID-19 in a couple of donors were tracked by longitudinal TCRalpha and TCRbeta repertoire sequencing. Two young, previously healthy adult volunteers, one female and one male, were included in the cohort. The study at large found these results: Contracting CD4+ clones were found mainly in CM and EM memory subsets, while CD8+ clones were enriched in EMRA. SARS-CoV-2 specificity of the second-wave clones peaking on day 37 was not confirmed. The detection of some responding clones in pre-infection memory suggests that pre-existing cross-reactive memory T cells joined the SARS-CoV-2 response. Only a couple of mild cases were covered in the study, and larger cohorts including severe cases with pre-infection samples were considered necessary. Clones that contracted from day 15 to 85 showed balanced CD4/CD8 phenotypes, whereas a second wave of clones that expanded from day 15 to 37 leaned towards CD4+.

The CDR3 contains 14 residues, cysteine and phenylalanine counted. The sequence is cut down to CDR3 DNA, 42 bases in frame from base 1. In the germline V gene (reference sequence), CDR1 corresponds to SGHKS and CDR2 to YYEKEE. V lost 4 bases and J lost 2 bases; the stretch between them is 9 bases long. The sequence links TRBV5-5 to TRBJ2-2; the best D guess is TRBD1, with 6 bases matching. Material for sequencing was PBMCs or a T cell subset sorted from them (not recorded which). This TCR was recovered from a man younger than 30 who had mild COVID-19 (a few samples of this study predate the infection). The sample titles of this study are shuffled in the database, so cell type and time point are left out; the donor was told from shared clones. The sequenced DNA: TGTGCCAGCAGCGCAGGGGCCAACACCGGGGAGCTGTTTTTT. Protein translation: CASSAGANTGELFF.